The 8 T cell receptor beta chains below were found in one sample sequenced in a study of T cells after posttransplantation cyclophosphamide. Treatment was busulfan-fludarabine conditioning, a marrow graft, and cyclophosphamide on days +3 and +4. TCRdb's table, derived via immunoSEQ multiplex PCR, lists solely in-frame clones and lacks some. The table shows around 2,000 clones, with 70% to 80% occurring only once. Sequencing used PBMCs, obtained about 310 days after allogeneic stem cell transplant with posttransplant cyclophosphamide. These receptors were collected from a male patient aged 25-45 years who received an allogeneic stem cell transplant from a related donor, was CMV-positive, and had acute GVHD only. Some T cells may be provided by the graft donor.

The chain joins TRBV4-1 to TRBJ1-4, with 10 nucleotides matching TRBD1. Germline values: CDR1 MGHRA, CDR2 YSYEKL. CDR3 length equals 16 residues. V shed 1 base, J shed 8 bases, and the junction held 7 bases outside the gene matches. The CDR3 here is CASSQVADRGVEKLFF. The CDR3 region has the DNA TGCGCCAGCAGCCAAGTCGCGGACAGGGGGGTAGAAAAACTGTTTTTT.

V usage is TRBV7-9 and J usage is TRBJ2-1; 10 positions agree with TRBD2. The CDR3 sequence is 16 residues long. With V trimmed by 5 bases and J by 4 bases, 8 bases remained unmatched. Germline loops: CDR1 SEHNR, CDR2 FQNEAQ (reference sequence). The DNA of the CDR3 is TGTGCCAGCAGCCCCAGTAGCGGGGGGCGATACAATGAGCAGTTCTTC. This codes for CASSPSSGGRYNEQFF.

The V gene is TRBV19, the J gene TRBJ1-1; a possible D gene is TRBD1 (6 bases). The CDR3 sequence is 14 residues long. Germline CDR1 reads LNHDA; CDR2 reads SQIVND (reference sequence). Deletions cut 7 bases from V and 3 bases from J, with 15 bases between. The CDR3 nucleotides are TGTGCCAGTATTCCGGGACATACGGACACTGAAGCTTTCTTT. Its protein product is CASIPGHTDTEAFF.

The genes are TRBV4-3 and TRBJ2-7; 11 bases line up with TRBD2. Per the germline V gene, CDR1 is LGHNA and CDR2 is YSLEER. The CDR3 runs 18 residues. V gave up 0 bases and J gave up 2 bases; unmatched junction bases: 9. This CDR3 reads CASSQDILAGDGTYEQYF. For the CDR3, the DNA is TGCGCCAGCAGCCAAGATATACTAGCGGGGGACGGCACCTACGAGCAGTACTTC.

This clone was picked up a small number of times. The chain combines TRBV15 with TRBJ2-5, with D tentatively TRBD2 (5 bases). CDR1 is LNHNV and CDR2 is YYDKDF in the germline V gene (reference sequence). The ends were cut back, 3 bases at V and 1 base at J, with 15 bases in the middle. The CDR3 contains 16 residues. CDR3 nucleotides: TGTGCCACCAGCAGGATACGGACTGTACCCCAAGAGACCCAGTACTTC. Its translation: CATSRIRTVPQETQYF.

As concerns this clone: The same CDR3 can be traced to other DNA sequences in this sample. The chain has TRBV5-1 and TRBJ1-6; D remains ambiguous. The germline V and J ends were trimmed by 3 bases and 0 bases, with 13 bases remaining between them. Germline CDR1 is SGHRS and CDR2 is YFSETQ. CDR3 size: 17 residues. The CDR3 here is CASSSGVAPSYNSPLHF. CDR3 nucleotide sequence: TGCGCCAGCAGCTCCGGGGTAGCCCCCTCCTATAATTCACCCCTCCACTTT.

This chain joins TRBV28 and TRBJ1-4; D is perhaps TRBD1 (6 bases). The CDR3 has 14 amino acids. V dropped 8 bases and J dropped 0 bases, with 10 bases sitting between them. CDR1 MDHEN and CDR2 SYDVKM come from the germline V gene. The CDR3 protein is CASYRASTNEKLFF. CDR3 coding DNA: TGTGCCAGCTACAGGGCATCAACTAATGAAAAACTGTTTTTT.

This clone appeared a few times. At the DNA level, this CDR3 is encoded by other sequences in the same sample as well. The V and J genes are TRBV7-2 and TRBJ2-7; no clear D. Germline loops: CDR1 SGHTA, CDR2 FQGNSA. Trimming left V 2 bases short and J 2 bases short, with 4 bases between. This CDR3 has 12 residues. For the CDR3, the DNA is TGTGCCAGCAGCTTATCAGCCTACGAGCAGTACTTC. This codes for CASSLSAYEQYF.